These 9 T cell receptor beta chains share one sample of origin, sequenced in a study of identical twins. One entry per CDR3 protein results from TCRdb running MiXCR on the 5' RACE reads. The data contain 200,000 to 250,000 distinct CDR3 sequences, approximately 7.1% of them singletons. A further study also used this sample, focusing on T cells expressing NK-cell markers.

Source material: CD8+ T cells sorted from blood. Receptors originate from a woman younger than 30 in good health.

This clonotype has a count of ten or more. The chain carries TRBV7-9 and TRBJ1-2; D is unresolved. The CDR3 is 15 residues long. V lost 4 bases and J lost 0, with 12 bases in between. Germline V gene sequence: CDR1 SEHNR, CDR2 FQNEAQ (reference sequence). The CDR3: CASSYTGEPNYGYTF. CDR3 DNA: TGTGCCAGCAGCTATACCGGGGAGCCTAACTATGGCTACACCTTC.

V is TRBV6-1 and J is TRBJ2-3; D call uncertain. Germline values: CDR1 MNHNS, CDR2 SASEGT. Trimming stripped 4 bases from V and 6 bases from J, with 14 bases between. The CDR3 is 14 amino acids. Here the CDR3 reads CASSGDLRPDTQYF. The CDR3 bases are TGTGCCAGCAGTGGAGACCTCAGACCCGATACGCAGTATTTT.

The rearrangement uses TRBV6-1 and TRBJ1-4; D is ambiguous. V lost 6 bases, J lost 8 bases, and 16 bases lay in between. Germline loops: CDR1 MNHNS, CDR2 SASEGT. The CDR3 is 14 amino acids. CDR3 loop: CASRDEGRWEKLFF. DNA for the CDR3: TGTGCCAGCAGGGATGAAGGGAGATGGGAAAAACTGTTTTTT.

This clonotype was found a few times. The chain combines TRBV28 with TRBJ2-1; TRBD2 aligns across 10 bases. This CDR3 contains 14 residues. Looked up from germline, CDR1 is MDHEN and CDR2 is SYDVKM. With V trimmed by 5 bases and J by 10 bases, 8 bases remained unmatched. In nucleotides, the CDR3 is TGTGCCAGCAGTGGGCTAGCGGGAGCCGGGGAGCAGTTCTTC. This gives the protein CASSGLAGAGEQFF.

This clonotype appeared a few times. The gene calls are TRBV7-9 and TRBJ2-1; D possibly uses TRBD1 or TRBD2 (5 bases each). The germline V and J ends were trimmed by 4 bases and 7 bases, with 14 bases remaining between them. Per germline, CDR1 SEHNR and CDR2 FQNEAQ (reference sequence). The CDR3 contains 14 residues. The CDR3 nucleotides read TGTGCCAGCAGCTACACCGGGACCGAAAATGAGCAGTTCTTC. Translating gives CASSYTGTENEQFF. The complete variable domain, with remaining parts taken from reference TRBV7-9 and TRBJ2-1, reads DTGVSQNPRHKITKRGQNVTFRCDPISEHNRLYWYRQTLGQGPEFLTYFQNEAQLEKSRLLSDRFSAERPKGSFSTLEIQRTEQGDSAMYLCASSYTGTENEQFFGPGTRLTVL.

V usage is TRBV4-1 and J usage is TRBJ1-1, with TRBD1 as a possible D gene (5 bases). Trimming stripped 7 bases from V and 1 base from J, with 19 bases between. This CDR3 contains 16 residues. From germline, CDR1 is MGHRA and CDR2 YSYEKL. CDR3: CASKLGEKLGNTEAFF. The CDR3 DNA is TGCGCCAGCAAATTGGGGGAAAAACTGGGGAACACTGAAGCTTTCTTT.

This clonotype was recorded a few times. The rearrangement uses TRBV25-1 and TRBJ2-7, with a possible D match to TRBD2 (7 bases). Trimming left V 3 bases short and J 4 bases short, with 13 bases between. Germline V gene lookup returns CDR1 MGHDK and CDR2 SYGVNS. CDR3 length: 14 amino acids. The chain's CDR3 is CASSEAGAPYEQYF. CDR3 DNA sequence: TGTGCCAGCAGTGAGGCGGGGGCTCCTTACGAGCAGTACTTC.

This clonotype was detected a few times. This chain joins TRBV20-1 and TRBJ2-1; D is unclear. The CDR3 covers 13 residues. Between the trimmed V and J ends, which lost 0 bases and 2 bases, there was a span of 5 bases. Germline V lookup: CDR1 DFQATT, CDR2 SNEGSKA (reference sequence). CDR3 amino acids: CSARDWAYNEQFF. As DNA, the CDR3 is TGCAGTGCTAGAGATTGGGCCTACAATGAGCAGTTCTTC.

Many counts were recorded for this clonotype. The chain joins TRBV20-1 to TRBJ2-7; maybe TRBD1 (6 bases). Trimming took 0 bases from V and 2 from J, leaving 14 bases between them. This CDR3 region has 15 residues. Germline V gene data show CDR1 as DFQATT and CDR2 as SNEGSKA (reference sequence). CDR3 nucleotides: TGCAGTGCTAGAGATGGAAGACAGGAGACCTACGAGCAGTACTTC. It yields the protein CSARDGRQETYEQYF.